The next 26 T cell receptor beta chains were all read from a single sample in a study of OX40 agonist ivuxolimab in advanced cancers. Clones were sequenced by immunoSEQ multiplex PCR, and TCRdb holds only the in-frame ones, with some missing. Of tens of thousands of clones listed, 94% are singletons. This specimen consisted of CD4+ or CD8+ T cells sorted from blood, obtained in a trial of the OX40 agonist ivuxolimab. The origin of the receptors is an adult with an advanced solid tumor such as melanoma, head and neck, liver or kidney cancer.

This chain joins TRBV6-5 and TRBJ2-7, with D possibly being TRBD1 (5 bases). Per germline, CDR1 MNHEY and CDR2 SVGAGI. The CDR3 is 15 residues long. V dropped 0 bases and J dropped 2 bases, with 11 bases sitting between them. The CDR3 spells CASSYSETVTYEQYF. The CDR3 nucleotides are TGTGCCAGCAGTTACTCGGAGACAGTTACCTACGAGCAGTACTTC.

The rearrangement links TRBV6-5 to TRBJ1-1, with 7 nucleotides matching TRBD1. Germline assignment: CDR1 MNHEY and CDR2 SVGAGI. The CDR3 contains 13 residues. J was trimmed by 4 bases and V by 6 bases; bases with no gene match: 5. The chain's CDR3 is CASSAGGLTEAFF. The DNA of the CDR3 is TGTGCCAGCAGCGCAGGGGGTCTCACTGAAGCTTTCTTT.

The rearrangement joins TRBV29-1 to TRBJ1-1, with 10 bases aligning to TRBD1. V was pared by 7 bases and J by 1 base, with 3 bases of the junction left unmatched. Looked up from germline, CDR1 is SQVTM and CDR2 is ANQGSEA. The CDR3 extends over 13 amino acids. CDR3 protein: CSADRGRNTEAFF. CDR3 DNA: TGCAGCGCTGACAGGGGGCGGAACACTGAAGCTTTCTTT.

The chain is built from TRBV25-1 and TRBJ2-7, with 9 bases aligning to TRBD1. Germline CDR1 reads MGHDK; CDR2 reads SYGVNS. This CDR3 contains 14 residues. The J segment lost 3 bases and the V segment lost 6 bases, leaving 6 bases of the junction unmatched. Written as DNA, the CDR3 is TGTGCCAGCAGACCCGGGACAGGGCGCTACGAGCAGTACTTC. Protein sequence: CASRPGTGRYEQYF.

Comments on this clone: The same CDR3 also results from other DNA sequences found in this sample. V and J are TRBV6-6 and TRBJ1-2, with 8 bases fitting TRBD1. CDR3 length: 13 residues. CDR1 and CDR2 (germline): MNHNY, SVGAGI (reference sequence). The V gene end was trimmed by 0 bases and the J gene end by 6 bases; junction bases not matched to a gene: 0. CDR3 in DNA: TGTGCCAGCAGTTACTCGACAGGGGATGGCTACACCTTC. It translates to CASSYSTGDGYTF.

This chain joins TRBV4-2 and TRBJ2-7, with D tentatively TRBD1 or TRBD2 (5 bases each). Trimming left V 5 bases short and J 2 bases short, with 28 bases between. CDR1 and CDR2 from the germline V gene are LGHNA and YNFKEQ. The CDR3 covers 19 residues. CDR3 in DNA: TGTGCCAGCAGCAACCAGCTCAACCGGAGGACATCCGAAGCCTACGAGCAGTACTTC. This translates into CASSNQLNRRTSEAYEQYF.

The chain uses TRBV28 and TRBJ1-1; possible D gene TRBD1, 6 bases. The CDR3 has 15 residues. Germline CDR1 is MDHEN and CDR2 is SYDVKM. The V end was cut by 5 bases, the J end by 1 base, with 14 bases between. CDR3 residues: CASSPRQEKNTEAFF. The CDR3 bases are TGTGCCAGCAGTCCCCGACAGGAAAAGAACACTGAAGCTTTCTTT.

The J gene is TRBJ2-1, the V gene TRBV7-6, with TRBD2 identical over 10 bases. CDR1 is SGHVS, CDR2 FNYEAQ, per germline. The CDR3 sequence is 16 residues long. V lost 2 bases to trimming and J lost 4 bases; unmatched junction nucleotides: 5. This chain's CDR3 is CASSLRLTSGYNEQFF. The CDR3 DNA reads TGTGCCAGCAGCTTAAGGCTGACTAGCGGGTACAATGAGCAGTTCTTC.

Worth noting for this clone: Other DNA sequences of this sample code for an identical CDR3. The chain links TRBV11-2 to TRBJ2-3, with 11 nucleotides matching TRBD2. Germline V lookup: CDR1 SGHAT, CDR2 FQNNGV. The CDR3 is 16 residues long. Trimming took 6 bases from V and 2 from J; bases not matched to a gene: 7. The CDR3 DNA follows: TGTGCCAGCAGTTCGTTACTAGCGGGAGACACAGATACGCAGTATTTT. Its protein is CASSSLLAGDTDTQYF.

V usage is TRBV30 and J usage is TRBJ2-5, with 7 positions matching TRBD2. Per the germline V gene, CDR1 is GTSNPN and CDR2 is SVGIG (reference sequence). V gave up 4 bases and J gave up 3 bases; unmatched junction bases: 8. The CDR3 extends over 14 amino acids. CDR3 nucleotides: TGTGCCTGGATTCCTCTAGCGGCTAAAGAGACCCAGTACTTC. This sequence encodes CAWIPLAAKETQYF.

CDR3 nucleotides: TGTGCCAGCTCATCTGACAGGGACTACACCTTC. The encoded protein is CASSSDRDYTF. The rearrangement joins TRBV18 to TRBJ1-2; 7 nucleotides match TRBD1. J was trimmed by 10 bases and V by 5 bases; bases with no gene match: 4. Germline loops: CDR1 KGHSH, CDR2 LQKENI. The CDR3 spans 11 residues.

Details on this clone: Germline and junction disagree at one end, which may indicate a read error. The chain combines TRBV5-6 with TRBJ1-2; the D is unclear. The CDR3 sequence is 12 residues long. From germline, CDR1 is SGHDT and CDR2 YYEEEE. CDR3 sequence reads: CASTLGGYGYTF. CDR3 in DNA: TGTGCCAGCACCTTGGGAGGGTATGGCTACACCTTC.

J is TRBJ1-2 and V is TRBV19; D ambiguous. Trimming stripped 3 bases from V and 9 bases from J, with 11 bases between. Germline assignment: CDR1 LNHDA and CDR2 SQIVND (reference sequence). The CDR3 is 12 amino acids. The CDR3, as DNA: TGTGCCAGTAGTATTGGGTTCGACAGCTACACCTTC. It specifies CASSIGFDSYTF.

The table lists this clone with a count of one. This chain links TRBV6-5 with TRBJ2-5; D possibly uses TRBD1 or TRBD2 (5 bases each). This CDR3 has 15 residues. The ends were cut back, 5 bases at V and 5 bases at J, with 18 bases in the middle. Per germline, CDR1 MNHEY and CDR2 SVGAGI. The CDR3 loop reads CASSPGRRSPETQYF. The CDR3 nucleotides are TGTGCCAGCAGTCCGGGACGTCGTTCGCCGGAGACCCAGTACTTC.

CDR3: CASSSSREGPNEQYF. The CDR3 region has the DNA TGTGCCAGCAGCTCCTCTCGGGAGGGGCCCAACGAGCAGTACTTC. The chain joins TRBV7-2 to TRBJ2-7, with 8 nucleotides matching TRBD2. The CDR3 runs to 15 residues. The germline CDR1 and CDR2 sequences are SGHTA and FQGNSA. The V and J ends lost 4 bases and 5 bases, in that order; junction bases with no gene match: 10.

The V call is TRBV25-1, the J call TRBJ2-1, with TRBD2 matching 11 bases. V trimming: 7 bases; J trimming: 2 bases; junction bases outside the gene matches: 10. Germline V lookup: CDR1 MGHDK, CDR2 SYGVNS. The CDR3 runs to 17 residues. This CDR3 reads CASTIGLAGLTYNEQFF. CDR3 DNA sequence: TGTGCCAGCACTATCGGACTAGCGGGCCTAACCTACAATGAGCAGTTCTTC.

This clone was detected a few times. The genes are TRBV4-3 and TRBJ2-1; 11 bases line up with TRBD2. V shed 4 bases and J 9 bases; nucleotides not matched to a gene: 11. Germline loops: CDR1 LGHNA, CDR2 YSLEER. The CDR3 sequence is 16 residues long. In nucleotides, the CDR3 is TGCGCCAGCAGCCCCTATAGCGGGGGGGATACTAGTGAGCAGTTCTTC. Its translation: CASSPYSGGDTSEQFF.

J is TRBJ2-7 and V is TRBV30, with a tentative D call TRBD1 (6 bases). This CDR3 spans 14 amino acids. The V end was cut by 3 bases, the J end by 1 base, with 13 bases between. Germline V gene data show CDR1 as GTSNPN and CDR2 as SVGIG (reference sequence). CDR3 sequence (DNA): TGTGCCTGGAGAGGCGGCAGGGGATCCTACGAGCAGTACTTC. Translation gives CAWRGGRGSYEQYF.

Here the CDR3 DNA reads TGTGCCACCAGCAGAGATCTGTCAAGAGACACCCAGTACTTC. This sequence encodes CATSRDLSRDTQYF. The chain is built from TRBV15 and TRBJ2-5; D remains ambiguous. The CDR3 runs 14 residues. V lost 0 bases to trimming and J lost 8 bases, with 13 bases between them. Germline CDR1 and CDR2: LNHNV and YYDKDF (reference sequence).

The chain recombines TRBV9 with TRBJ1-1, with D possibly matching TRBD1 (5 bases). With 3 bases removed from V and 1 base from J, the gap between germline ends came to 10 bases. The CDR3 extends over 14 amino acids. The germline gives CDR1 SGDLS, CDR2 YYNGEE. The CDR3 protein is CASSESGTNTEAFF. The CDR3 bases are TGTGCCAGCAGCGAATCAGGGACGAACACTGAAGCTTTCTTT.

The CDR3 spells CASTRGVANTGELFF. In nucleotides, the CDR3 is TGTGCCAGCACCCGAGGAGTTGCGAACACCGGGGAGCTGTTTTTT. V gene TRBV6-1 combines with J gene TRBJ2-2; D is unclear. The CDR3 is made up of 15 amino acids. CDR1 and CDR2 (germline): MNHNS, SASEGT. V was cut by 7 bases and J by 0 bases, with 12 bases left in between.

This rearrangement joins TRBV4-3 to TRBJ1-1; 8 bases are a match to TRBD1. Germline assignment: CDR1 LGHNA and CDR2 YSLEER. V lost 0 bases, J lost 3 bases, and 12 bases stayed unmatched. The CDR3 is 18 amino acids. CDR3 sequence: CASSQDWAGGEVDTEAFF. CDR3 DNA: TGCGCCAGCAGCCAAGATTGGGCAGGGGGCGAAGTGGACACTGAAGCTTTCTTT.

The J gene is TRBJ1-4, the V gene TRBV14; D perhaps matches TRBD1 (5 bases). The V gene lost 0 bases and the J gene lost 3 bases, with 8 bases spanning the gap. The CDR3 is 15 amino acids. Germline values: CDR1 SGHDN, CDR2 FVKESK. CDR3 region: CASSQELQANEKLFF. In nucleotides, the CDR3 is TGTGCCAGCAGCCAAGAACTACAGGCTAATGAAAAACTGTTTTTT.

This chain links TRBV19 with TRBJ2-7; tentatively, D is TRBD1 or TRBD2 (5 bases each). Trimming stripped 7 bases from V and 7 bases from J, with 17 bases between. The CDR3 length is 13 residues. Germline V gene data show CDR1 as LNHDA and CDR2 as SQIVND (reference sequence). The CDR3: CASTPGSGLEQYF. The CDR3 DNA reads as TGTGCCAGTACCCCGGGCTCGGGGCTGGAGCAGTACTTC.

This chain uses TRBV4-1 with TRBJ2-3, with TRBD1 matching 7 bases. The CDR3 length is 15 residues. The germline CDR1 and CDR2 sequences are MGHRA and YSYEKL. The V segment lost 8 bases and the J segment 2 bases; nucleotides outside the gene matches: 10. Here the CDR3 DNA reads TGCGCCAGCGGGCGAGAAGGGGGCCTCACAGATACGCAGTATTTT. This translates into CASGREGGLTDTQYF.

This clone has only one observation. In nucleotides, the CDR3 is TGCGCCAGCAGCCAAGGAGGGGACTCCTACAATGAGCAGTTCTTC. It is translated as CASSQGGDSYNEQFF. The gene calls are TRBV4-1 and TRBJ2-1, with D perhaps given as TRBD1 or TRBD2 (5 bases each). The V gene's germline CDR1 is MGHRA and CDR2 YSYEKL. The CDR3 totals 15 residues. Deletions cut 1 base from V and 0 bases from J, with 7 bases between.